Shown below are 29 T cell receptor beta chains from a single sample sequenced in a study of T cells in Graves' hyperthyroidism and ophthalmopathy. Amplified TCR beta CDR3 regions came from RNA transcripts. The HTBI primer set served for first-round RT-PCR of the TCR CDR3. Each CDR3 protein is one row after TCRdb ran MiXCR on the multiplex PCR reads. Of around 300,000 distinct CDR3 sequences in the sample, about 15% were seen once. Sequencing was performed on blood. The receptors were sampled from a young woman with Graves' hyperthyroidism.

The CDR3 DNA reads TGTGCCAGCAGTCACAGGGTCACCTCTGGAAACACCATATATTTT. Translation: CASSHRVTSGNTIYF. The chain uses TRBV28 and TRBJ1-3, with TRBD1 as a possible D gene (6 bases). Trimming removed 5 bases at V and 0 bases at J, with 11 bases between. Germline V gives CDR1 MDHEN, CDR2 SYDVKM. The CDR3 consists of 15 residues.

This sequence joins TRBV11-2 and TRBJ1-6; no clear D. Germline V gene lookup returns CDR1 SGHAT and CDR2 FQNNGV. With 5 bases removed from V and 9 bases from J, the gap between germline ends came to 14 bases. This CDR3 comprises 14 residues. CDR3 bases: TGTGCCAGCAGCCCAACCCGACGAGGTTCACCCCTCCACTTT. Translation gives CASSPTRRGSPLHF.

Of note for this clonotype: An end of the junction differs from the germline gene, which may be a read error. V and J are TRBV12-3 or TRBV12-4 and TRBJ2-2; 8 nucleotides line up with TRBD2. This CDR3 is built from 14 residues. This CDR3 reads CASINSGNTWELFF. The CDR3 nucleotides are TGTGCCAGCATAAATAGCGGGAACACCTGGGAGCTGTTTTTT.

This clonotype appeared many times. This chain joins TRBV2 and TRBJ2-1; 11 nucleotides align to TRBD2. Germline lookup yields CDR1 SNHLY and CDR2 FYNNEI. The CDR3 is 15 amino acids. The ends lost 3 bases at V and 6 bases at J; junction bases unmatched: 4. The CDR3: CASSETSGKFNEQFF. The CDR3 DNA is TGTGCCAGCAGTGAGACTAGCGGGAAGTTCAATGAGCAGTTCTTC. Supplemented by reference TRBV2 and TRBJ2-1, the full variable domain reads EPEVTQTPSHQVTQMGQEVILRCVPISNHLYFYWYRQILGQKVEFLVSFYNNEISEKSEIFDDQFSVERPDGSNFTLKIRSTKLEDSAMYFCASSETSGKFNEQFFGPGTRLTVL.

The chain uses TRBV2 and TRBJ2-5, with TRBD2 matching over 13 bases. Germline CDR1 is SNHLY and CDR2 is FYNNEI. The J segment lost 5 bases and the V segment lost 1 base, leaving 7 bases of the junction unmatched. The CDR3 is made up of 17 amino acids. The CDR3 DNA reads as TGTGCCAGCAGTGAAGGGTCGACTAGCGGGGGGTTGGAGACCCAGTACTTC. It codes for CASSEGSTSGGLETQYF.

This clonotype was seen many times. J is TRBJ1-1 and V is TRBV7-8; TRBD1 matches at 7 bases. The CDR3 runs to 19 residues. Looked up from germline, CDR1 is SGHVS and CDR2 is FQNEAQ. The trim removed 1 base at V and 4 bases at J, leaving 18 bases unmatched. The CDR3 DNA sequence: TGTGCCAGCAGCTTAGAAGTAGTGGATGGTCGACAGGGAACCACTGAAGCTTTCTTT. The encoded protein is CASSLEVVDGRQGTTEAFF.

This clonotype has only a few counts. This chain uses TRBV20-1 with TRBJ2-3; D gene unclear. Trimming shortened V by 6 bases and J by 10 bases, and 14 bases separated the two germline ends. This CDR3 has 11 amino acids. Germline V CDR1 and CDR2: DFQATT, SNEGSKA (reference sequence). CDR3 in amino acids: CSARHRPAQYF. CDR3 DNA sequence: TGCAGTGCCCGGCACCGACCGGCGCAGTATTTT.

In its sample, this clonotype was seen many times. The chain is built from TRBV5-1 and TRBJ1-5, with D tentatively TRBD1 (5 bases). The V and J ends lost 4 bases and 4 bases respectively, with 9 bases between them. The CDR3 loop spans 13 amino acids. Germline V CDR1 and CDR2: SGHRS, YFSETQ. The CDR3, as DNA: TGCGCCAGCAGCCGGGGACGGAATCAGCCCCAGCATTTT. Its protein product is CASSRGRNQPQHF.

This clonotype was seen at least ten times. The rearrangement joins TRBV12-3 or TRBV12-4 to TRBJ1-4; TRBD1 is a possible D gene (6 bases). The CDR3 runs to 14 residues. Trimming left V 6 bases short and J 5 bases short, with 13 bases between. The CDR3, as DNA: TGTGCCAGCAGGGTCCGGGACACCAATGAAAAACTGTTTTTT. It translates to CASRVRDTNEKLFF.

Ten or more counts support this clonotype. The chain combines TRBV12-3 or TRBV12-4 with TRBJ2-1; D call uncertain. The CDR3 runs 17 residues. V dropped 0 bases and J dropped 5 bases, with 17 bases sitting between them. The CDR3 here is CASSLAALLGSNNEQFF. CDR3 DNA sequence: TGTGCCAGCAGTTTAGCGGCGTTGCTTGGGTCTAACAATGAGCAGTTCTTC.

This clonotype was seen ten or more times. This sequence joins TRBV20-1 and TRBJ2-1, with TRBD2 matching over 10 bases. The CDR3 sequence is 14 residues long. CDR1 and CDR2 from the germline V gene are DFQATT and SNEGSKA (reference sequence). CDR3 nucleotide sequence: TGCAGCTCTAGCGGGAGAGGATCCTACAATGAGCAGTTCTTC. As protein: CSSSGRGSYNEQFF.

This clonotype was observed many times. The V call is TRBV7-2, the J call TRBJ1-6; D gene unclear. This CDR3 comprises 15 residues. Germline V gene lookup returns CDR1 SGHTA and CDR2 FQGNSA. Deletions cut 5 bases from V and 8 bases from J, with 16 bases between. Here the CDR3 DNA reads TGTGCCAGCAGCCCGGGGTCAGACCGTTATTCACCCCTCCACTTT. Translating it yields CASSPGSDRYSPLHF.

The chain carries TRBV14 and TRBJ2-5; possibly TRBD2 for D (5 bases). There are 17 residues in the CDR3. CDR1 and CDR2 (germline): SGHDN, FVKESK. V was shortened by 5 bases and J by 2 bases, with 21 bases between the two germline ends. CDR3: CASSGDGMAKTQETQYF. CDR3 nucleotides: TGTGCCAGCAGCGGTGACGGGATGGCTAAAACACAAGAGACCCAGTACTTC.

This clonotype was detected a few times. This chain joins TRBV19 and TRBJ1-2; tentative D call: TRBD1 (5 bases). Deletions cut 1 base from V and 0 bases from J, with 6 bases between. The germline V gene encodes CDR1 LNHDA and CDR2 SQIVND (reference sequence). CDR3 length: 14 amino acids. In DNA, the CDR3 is TGTGCCAGTAGTATAGCGGGACCTAACTATGGCTACACCTTC. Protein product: CASSIAGPNYGYTF. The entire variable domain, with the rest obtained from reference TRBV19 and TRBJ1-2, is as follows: DGGITQSPKYLFRKEGQNVTLSCEQNLNHDAMYWYRQDPGQGLRLIYYSQIVNDFQKGDIAEGYSVSREKKESFPLTVTSAQKNPTAFYLCASSIAGPNYGYTFGSGTRLTVV.

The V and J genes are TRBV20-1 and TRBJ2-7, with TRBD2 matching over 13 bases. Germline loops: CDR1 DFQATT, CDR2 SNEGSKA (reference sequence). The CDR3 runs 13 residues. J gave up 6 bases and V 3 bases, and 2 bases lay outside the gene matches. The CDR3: CSASTSGRGEQYF. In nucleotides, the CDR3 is TGCAGTGCTAGCACTAGCGGGAGGGGCGAGCAGTACTTC.

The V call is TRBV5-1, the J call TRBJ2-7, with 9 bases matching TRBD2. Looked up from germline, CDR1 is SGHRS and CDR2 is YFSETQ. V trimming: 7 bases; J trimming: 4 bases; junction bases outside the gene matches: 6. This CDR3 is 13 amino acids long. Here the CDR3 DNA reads TGCGCCAGCCGACTAGCGGAGCTTTACGAGCAGTACTTC. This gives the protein CASRLAELYEQYF.

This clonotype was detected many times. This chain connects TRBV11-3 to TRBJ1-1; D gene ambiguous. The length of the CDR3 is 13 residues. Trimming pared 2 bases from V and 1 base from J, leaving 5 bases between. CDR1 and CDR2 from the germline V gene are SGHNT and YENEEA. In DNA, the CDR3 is TGTGCCAGCAGCTTAACGGGGAACACTGAAGCTTTCTTT. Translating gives CASSLTGNTEAFF.

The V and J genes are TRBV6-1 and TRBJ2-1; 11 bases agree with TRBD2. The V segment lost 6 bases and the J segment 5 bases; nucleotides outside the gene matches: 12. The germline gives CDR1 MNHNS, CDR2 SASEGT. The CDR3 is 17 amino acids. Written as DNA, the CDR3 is TGTGCCAGCAGCAGATCTAGCGGGAGGTTCCATCACAATGAGCAGTTCTTC. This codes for CASSRSSGRFHHNEQFF.

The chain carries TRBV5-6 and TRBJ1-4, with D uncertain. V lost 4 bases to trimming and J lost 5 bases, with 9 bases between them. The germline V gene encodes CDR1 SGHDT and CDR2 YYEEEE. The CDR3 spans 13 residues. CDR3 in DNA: TGTGCCAGCAGCCAACAGAGAAATGAAAAACTGTTTTTT. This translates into CASSQQRNEKLFF.

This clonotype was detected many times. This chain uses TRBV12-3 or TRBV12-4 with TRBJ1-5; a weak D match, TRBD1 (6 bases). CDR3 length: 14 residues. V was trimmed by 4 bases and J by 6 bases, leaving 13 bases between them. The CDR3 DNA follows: TGTGCCAGCAGTTCAGACAGGCTTGGTCAGCCCCAGCATTTT. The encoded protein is CASSSDRLGQPQHF.

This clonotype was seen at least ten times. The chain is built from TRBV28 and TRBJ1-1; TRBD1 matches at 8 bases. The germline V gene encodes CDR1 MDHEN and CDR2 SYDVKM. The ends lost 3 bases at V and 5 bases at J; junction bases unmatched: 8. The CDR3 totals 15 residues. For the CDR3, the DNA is TGTGCCAGCAGTTTGCAGTCAACAGGGGGTACTGAAGCTTTCTTT. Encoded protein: CASSLQSTGGTEAFF.

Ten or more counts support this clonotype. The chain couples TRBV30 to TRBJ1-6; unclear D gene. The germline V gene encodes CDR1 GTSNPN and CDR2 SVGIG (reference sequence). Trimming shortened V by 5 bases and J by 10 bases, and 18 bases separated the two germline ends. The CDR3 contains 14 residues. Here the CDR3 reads CAWSFGASDSPLHF. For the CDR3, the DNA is TGTGCCTGGTCTTTCGGTGCCAGTGACTCACCCCTCCACTTT.

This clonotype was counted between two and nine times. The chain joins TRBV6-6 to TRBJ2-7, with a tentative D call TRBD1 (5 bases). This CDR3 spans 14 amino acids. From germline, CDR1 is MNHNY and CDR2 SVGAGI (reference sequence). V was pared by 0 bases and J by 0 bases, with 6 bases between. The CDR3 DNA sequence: TGTGCCAGCAGTTACTCGGACAACTCCTACGAGCAGTACTTC. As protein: CASSYSDNSYEQYF.

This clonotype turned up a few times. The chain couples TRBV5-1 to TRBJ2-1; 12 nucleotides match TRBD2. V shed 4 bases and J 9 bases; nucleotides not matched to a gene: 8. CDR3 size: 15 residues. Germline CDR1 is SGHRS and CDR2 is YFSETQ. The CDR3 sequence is CASSTRLAGEGEQFF. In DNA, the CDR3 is TGCGCCAGCAGCACCCGACTAGCGGGAGAGGGTGAGCAGTTCTTC.

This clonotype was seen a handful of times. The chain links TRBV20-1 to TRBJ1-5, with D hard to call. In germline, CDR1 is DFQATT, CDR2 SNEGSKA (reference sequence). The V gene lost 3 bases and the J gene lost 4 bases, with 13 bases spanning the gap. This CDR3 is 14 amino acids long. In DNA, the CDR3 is TGCAGTGCTAGCCCCCCCAGGACGAATCAGCCCCAGCATTTT. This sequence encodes CSASPPRTNQPQHF.

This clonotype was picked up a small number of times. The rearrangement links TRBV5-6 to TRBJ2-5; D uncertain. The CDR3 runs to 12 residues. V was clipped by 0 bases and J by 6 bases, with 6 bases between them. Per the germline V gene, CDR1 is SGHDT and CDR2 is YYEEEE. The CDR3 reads CASSLDFQTQYF. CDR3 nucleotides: TGTGCCAGCAGCTTGGATTTCCAGACCCAGTACTTC.

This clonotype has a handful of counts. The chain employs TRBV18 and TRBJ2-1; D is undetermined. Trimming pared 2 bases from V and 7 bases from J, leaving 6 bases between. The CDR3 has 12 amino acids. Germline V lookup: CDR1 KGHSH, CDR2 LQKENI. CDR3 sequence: CASSPSLNEQFF. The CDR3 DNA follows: TGTGCCAGCTCACCATCCCTGAATGAGCAGTTCTTC.

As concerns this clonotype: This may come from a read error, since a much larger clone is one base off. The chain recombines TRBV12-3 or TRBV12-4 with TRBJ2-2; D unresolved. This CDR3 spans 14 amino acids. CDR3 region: CVSSFRPAIGELFF. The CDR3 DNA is TGTGTCAGCAGTTTTAGGCCAGCGATCGGGGAGCTGTTTTTT.

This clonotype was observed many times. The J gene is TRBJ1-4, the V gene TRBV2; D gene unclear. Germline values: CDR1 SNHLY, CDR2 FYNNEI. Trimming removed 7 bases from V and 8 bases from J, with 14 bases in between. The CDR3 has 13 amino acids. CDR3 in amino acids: CASTVPVLEKLFF. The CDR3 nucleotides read TGTGCCAGCACGGTCCCAGTTCTGGAAAAACTGTTTTTT.